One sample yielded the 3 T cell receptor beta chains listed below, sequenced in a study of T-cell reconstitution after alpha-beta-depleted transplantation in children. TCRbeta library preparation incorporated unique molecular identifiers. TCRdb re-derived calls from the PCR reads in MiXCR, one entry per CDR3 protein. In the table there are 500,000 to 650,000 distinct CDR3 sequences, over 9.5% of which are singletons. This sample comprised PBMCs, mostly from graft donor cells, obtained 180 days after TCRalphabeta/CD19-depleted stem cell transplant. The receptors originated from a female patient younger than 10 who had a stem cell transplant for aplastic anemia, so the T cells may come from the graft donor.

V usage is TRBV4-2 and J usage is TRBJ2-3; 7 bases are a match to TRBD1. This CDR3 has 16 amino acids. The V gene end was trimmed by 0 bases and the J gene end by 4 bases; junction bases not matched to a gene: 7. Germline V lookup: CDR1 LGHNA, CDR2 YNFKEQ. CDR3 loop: CASSQDPTGFADTQYF. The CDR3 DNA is TGTGCCAGCAGCCAAGATCCGACAGGGTTCGCAGATACGCAGTATTTT.

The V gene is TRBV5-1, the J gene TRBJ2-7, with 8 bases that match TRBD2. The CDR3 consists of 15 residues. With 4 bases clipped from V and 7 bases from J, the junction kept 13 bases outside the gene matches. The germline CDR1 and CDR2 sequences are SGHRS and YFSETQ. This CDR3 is CASSQPLGTRREQYV. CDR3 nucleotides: TGCGCCAGCAGCCAACCGCTTGGGACTAGGCGTGAGCAGTACGTC.

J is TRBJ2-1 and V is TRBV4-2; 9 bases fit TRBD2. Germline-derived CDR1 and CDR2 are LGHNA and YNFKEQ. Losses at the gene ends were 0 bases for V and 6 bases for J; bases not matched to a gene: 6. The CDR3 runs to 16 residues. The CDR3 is CASSQEGLAGLNEQFF. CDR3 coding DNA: TGTGCCAGCAGCCAAGAAGGGCTAGCGGGACTCAATGAGCAGTTCTTC.